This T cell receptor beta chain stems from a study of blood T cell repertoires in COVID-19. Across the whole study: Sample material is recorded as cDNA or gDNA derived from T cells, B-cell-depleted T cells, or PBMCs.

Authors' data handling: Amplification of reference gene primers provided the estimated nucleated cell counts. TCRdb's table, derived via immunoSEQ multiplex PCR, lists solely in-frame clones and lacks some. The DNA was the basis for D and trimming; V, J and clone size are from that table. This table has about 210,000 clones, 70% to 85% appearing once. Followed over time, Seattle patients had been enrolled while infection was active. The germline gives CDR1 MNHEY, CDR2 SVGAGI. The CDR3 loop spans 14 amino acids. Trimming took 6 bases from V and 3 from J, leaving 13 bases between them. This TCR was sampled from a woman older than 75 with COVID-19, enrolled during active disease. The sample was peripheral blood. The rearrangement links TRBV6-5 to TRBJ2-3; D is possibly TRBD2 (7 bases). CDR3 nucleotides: TGTGCCAGCAGAGGCGCGGGGGCTACAGATACGCAGTATTTT. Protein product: CASRGAGATDTQYF.